This TCR beta chain was sequenced in a study of shared clonotypes between healthy human individuals. Study conclusions and caveats: Depth was large, yet rarefaction showed that sorted-subset sequencing was incomplete.

Terminally differentiated effector memory CD45RA+ cells were excluded by CCR7 positive selection of CD45RO-negative cells. Profiled with immunoSEQ multiplex PCR; TCRdb holds only in-frame clones, not every one. Of millions of clones in the sample, about 95% were seen once. In regard to this clone: Its antigen is as yet unknown. Other DNA sequences in the same sample also yield this CDR3.

The CDR3 sequence is 14 residues long. Germline-derived CDR1 and CDR2 are SGHRS and YFSETQ. The V end lost 0 bases, the J end lost 2 bases, and 7 bases lay between the germline ends. Sequencing was performed on naive CD8+ T cells sorted from blood. This chain links TRBV5-1 with TRBJ2-3; D is unclear. The TCR comes from a man aged 18 to 30 in good health. CDR3 DNA sequence: TGCGCCAGCAGCTTGGAAGTCCCCACAGATACGCAGTATTTT. Its translation: CASSLEVPTDTQYF.